These 3 T cell receptor beta chains share one sample of origin, sequenced in a study of beta chain features in type 1 diabetes. Since all of the isolated RNA was reverse transcribed, expressed TCRB transcripts were what got sequenced. TCRdb keeps only in-frame clones here, not all; method: immunoSEQ multiplex PCR. Here the sample spans around 300,000 clones, about 8% being singletons. Sequencing used central memory CD4+ T cells from blood. The receptor set was obtained from a woman between 18 and 29 years old in good health.

This clone was seen only once. The gene calls are TRBV9 and TRBJ2-5; tentative D call: TRBD2 (6 bases). CDR1 and CDR2 from the germline V gene are SGDLS and YYNGEE. Trimming pared 6 bases from V and 5 bases from J, leaving 11 bases between. The CDR3 covers 12 residues. Here the CDR3 reads CASKWGEETQYF. The CDR3 DNA is TGTGCCAGCAAATGGGGGGAGGAGACCCAGTACTTC.

In its sample, this clone was seen a few times. The chain joins TRBV30 to TRBJ1-1; 7 bases are a match to TRBD1. The CDR3 totals 11 residues. Trimming cost V 2 bases and J 8 bases; bases outside gene matches: 2. Germline CDR1 reads GTSNPN; CDR2 reads SVGIG (reference sequence). The CDR3 loop reads CAWSSRGEAFF. Here the CDR3 DNA reads TGTGCCTGGAGTTCCAGGGGGGAAGCTTTCTTT.

V is TRBV4-2 and J is TRBJ1-5; maybe TRBD1 (6 bases). The CDR3 runs 17 residues. The germline CDR1 and CDR2 sequences are LGHNA and YNFKEQ. With 2 bases removed from V and 2 bases from J, the gap between germline ends came to 16 bases. The CDR3 DNA is TGTGCCAGCAGCCAATCTCCGGGGGGCGGTGGCAATCAGCCCCAGCATTTT. Translating it yields CASSQSPGGGGNQPQHF.